This entry concerns a single T cell receptor beta chain. The data were taken from a study of Tregs in tolerant kidney transplant recipients. Sequenced by immunoSEQ multiplex PCR; TCRdb stores in-frame clones only, minus some. The sample includes tens of thousands of clones. The sequencing used CD8+ T cells from blood, collected before the transplant. This sequence originates from a human donor who received a combined kidney and bone marrow transplant.

The covered CDR3 bases are TGTGCCTGGAGTGCGAGCGGCGGGGAG. Its translation: CAWSASGGE. The whole CDR3 protein reads CAWSASGGELFF. The genes are TRBV30 and TRBJ2-2, with a possible D match to TRBD2 (5 bases). The read is 3 residues too short to cover the CDR3 end, so that end is filled in from the germline J gene. The CDR3 covers 12 residues. Germline CDR1 GTSNPN, CDR2 SVGIG (reference sequence). V shed 1 base and J shed 7 bases, with 7 bases lying between them.